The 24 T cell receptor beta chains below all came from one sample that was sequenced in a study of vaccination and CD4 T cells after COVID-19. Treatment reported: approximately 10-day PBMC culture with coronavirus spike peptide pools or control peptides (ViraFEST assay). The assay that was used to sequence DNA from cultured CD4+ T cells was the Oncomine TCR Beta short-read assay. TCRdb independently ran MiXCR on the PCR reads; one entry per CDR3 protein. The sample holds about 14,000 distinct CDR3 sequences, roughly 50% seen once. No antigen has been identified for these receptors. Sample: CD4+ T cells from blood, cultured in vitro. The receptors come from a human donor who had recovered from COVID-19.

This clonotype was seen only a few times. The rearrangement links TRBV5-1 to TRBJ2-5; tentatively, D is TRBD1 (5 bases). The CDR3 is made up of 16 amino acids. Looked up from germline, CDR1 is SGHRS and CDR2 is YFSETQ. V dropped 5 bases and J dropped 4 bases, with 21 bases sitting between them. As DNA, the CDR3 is TGCGCCAGCAGGAGACAGCAAAGGGCGGTCGCAGAGACCCAGTACTTC. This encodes CASRRQQRAVAETQYF. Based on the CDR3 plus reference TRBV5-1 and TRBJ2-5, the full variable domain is KAGVTQTPRYLIKTRGQQVTLSCSPISGHRSVSWYQQTPGQGLQFLFEYFSETQRNKGNFPGRFSGRQFSNSRSEMNVSTLELGDSALYLCASRRQQRAVAETQYFGPGTRLLVL.

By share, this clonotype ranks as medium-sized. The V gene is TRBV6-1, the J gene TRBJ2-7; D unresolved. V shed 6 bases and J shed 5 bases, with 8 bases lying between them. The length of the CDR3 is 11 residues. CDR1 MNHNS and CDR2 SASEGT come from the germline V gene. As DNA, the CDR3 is TGTGCCAGCAGCCACCGCCACGAGCAGTACTTC. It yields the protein CASSHRHEQYF.

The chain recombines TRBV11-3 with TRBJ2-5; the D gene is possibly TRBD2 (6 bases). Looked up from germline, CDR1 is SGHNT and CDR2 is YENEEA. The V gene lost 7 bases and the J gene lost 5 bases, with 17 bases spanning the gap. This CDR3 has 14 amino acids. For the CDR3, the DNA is TGTGCCAGCACCATTTATGGGGCGGGGGAGACCCAGTACTTC. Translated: CASTIYGAGETQYF.

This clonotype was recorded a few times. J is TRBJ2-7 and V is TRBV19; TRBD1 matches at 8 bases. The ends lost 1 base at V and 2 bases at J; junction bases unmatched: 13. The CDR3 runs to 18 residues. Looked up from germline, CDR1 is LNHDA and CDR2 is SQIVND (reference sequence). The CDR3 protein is CASSIGTGSRYEAYEQYF. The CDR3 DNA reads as TGTGCCAGTAGTATAGGGACAGGGTCTCGGTACGAAGCCTACGAGCAGTACTTC.

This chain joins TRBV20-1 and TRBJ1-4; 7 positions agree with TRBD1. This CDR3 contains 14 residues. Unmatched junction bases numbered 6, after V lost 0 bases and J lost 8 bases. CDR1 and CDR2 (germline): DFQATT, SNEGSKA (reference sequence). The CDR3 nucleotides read TGCAGTGCTAGAGAACAGGGGAGAAGAGAAAAACTGTTTTTT. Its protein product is CSAREQGRREKLFF.

This CDR3 reads CSARGRAGSGTDTQYF. DNA for the CDR3: TGCAGTGCTAGAGGGCGAGCGGGGAGTGGCACAGATACGCAGTATTTT. The genes are TRBV20-1 and TRBJ2-3; 7 positions match TRBD2. Trimming at V came to 1 base and at J to 1 base, leaving 8 bases not matched to a gene. CDR1 is DFQATT and CDR2 is SNEGSKA in the germline V gene (reference sequence). CDR3 size: 16 residues.

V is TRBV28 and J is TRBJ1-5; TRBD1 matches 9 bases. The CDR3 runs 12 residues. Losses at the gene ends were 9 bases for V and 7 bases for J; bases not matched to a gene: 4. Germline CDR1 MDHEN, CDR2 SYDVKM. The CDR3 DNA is TGTGCCAGTTCAACAGGGGGCCAGCCCCAGCATTTT. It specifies CASSTGGQPQHF. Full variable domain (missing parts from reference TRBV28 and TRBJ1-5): DVKVTQSSRYLVKRTGEKVFLECVQDMDHENMFWYRQDPGLGLRLIYFSYDVKMKEKGDIPEGYSVSREKKERFSLILESASTNQTSMYLCASSTGGQPQHFGDGTRLSIL.

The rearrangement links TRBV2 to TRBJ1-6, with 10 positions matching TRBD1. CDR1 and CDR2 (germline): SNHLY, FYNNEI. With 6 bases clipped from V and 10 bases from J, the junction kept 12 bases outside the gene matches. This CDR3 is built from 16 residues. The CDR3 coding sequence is TGTGCCAGCAGCGGTAGAATGGGACAGGGGTCGTCACCCCTCCACTTT. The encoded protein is CASSGRMGQGSSPLHF.

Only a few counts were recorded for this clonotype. CDR3 in DNA: TGTGCCAGCAGCTTAGTGGCAGGGCCCAATTCACCCCTCCACTTT. Translating gives CASSLVAGPNSPLHF. The chain has TRBV7-9 and TRBJ1-6, with D possibly TRBD1 on 5 matching bases. Germline V CDR1 and CDR2: SEHNR, FQNEAQ (reference sequence). V was pared by 1 base and J by 7 bases, with 11 bases between. The CDR3 length is 15 residues. Complete variable domain (other parts from reference TRBV7-9 and TRBJ1-6): DTGVSQNPRHKITKRGQNVTFRCDPISEHNRLYWYRQTLGQGPEFLTYFQNEAQLEKSRLLSDRFSAERPKGSFSTLEIQRTEQGDSAMYLCASSLVAGPNSPLHFGNGTRLTVT.

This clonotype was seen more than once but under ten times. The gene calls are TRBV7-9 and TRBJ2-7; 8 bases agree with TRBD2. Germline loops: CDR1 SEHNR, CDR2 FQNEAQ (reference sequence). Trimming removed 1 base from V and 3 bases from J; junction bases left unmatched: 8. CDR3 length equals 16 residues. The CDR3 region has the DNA TGTGCCAGCAGCTTAGTAAGAACCGGGACTAGCTACGAGCAGTACTTC. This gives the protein CASSLVRTGTSYEQYF.

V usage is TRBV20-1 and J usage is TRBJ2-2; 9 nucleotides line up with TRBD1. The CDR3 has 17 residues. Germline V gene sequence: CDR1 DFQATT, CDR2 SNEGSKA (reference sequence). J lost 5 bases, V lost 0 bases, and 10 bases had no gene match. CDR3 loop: CSARETPGQGTTGELFF. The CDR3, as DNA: TGCAGTGCTAGAGAAACCCCGGGACAGGGAACTACCGGGGAGCTGTTTTTT.

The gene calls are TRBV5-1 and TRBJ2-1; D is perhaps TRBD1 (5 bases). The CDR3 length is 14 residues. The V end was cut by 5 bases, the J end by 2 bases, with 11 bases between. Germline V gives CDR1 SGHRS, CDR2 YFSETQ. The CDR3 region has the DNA TGCGCCAGCAGGATATTAGGGGCCTACAATGAGCAGTTCTTC. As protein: CASRILGAYNEQFF.

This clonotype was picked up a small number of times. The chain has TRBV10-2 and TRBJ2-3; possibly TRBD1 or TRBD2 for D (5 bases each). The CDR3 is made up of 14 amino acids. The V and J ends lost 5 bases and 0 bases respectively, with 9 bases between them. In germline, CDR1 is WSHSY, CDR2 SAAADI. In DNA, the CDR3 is TGCGCCAGCAGTTTCGGGGCTAGCACAGATACGCAGTATTTT. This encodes CASSFGASTDTQYF.

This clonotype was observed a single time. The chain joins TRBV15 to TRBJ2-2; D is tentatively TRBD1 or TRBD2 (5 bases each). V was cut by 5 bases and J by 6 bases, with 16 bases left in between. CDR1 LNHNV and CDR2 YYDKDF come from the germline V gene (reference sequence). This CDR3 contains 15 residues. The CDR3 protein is CATSGRVLGAGELFF. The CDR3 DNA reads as TGTGCCACCAGCGGCAGGGTCCTGGGGGCCGGGGAGCTGTTTTTT.

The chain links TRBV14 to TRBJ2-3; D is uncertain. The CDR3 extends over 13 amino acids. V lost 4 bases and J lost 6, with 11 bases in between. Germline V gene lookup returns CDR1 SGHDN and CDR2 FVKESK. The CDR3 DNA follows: TGTGCCAGCAGCCTCAGCCGGGCCGATACGCAGTATTTT. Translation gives CASSLSRADTQYF.

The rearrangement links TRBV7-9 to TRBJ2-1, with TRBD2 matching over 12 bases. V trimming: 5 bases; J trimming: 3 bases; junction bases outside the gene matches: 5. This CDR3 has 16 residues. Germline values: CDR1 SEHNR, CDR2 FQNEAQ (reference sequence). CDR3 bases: TGTGCCAGCAGCGCCCTAGCGGGGGGGGTCTACAATGAGCAGTTCTTC. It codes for CASSALAGGVYNEQFF. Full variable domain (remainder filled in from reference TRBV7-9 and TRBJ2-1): DTGVSQNPRHKITKRGQNVTFRCDPISEHNRLYWYRQTLGQGPEFLTYFQNEAQLEKSRLLSDRFSAERPKGSFSTLEIQRTEQGDSAMYLCASSALAGGVYNEQFFGPGTRLTVL.

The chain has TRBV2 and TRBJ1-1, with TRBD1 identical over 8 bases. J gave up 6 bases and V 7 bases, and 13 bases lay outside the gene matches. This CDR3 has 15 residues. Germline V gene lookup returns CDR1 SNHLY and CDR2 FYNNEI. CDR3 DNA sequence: TGTGCCAGCACCAGCTCAGGGGGCGCAGTCGCTGAAGCTTTCTTT. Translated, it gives CASTSSGGAVAEAFF.

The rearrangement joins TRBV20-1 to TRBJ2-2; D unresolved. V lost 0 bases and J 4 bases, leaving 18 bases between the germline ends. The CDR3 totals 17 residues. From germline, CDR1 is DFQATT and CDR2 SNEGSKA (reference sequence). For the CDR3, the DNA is TGCAGTGCTAGAGATGTTTTAACCTGGCGTCCCACCGGGGAGCTGTTTTTT. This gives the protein CSARDVLTWRPTGELFF.

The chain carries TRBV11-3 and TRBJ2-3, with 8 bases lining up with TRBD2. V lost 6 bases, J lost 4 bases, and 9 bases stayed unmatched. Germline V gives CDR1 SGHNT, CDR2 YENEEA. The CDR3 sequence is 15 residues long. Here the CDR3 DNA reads TGTGCCAGCAGTCCAGCGGGAGCAACCTCAGATACGCAGTATTTT. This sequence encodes CASSPAGATSDTQYF.

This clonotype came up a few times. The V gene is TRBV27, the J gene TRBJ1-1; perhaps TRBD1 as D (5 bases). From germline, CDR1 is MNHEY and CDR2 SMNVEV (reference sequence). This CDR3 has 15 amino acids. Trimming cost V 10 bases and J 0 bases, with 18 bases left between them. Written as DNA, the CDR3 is TGTGCCACCACGTCGGGTGCAGGGTTGAACACTGAAGCTTTCTTT. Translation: CATTSGAGLNTEAFF.

CDR3 amino acids: CATTQTVEETQYF. In DNA, the CDR3 is TGTGCCACCACCCAAACGGTCGAGGAGACCCAGTACTTC. V gene TRBV6-1 combines with J gene TRBJ2-5; D gene uncertain. CDR3 length: 13 residues. Germline CDR1 MNHNS, CDR2 SASEGT. Trimming removed 10 bases from V and 5 bases from J, with 17 bases in between.

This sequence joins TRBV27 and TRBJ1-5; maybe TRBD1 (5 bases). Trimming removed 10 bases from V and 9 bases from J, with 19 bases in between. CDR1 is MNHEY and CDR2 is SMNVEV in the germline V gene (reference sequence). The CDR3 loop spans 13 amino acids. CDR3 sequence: CATAVWGKGPQHF. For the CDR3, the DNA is TGTGCCACCGCCGTGTGGGGGAAGGGGCCCCAGCATTTT.

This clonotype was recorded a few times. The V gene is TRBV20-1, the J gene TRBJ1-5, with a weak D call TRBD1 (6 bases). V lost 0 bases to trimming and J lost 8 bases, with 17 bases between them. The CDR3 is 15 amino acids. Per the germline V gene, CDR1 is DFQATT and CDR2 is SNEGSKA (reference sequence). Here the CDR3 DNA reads TGCAGTGCTAGAGATGGACAGCCGGCGGCGAAGCCCCAGCATTTT. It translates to CSARDGQPAAKPQHF.

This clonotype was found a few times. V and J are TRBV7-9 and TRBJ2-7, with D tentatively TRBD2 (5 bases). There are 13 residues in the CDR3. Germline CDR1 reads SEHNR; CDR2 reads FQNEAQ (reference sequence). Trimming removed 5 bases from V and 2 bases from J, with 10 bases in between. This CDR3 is CASSKGAAYEQYF. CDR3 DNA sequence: TGTGCCAGCAGCAAGGGAGCTGCCTACGAGCAGTACTTC.